The 26 T cell receptor beta chains below were found in one sample sequenced in a study of cytomegalovirus exposure and HLA in healthy donors (dated by TCRdb to about 2017). Libraries were made using the immunoSEQ multiplex PCR assay. The table was pulled from immuneACCESS by TCRdb, which kept in-frame rearrangements only. Such tables lose some clones; where checked, under half of the loss comes from unresolved V genes, and the rest has no known cause. This sample has 200,000 to 250,000 clones in its table, and roughly 88% of those were observed once. The biggest ten clones account for over 12% of the sample. The specimen sequenced was PBMCs. The source of these receptors is a woman under 40 in good health and CMV-seropositive.

This chain links TRBV11-2 with TRBJ2-7; D is ambiguous. The CDR3 contains 14 residues. Trimming pared 7 bases from V and 2 bases from J, leaving 15 bases between. CDR1 is SGHAT and CDR2 is FQNNGV in the germline V gene. CDR3 in amino acids: CASTHPLIPYEQYF. The CDR3 DNA is TGTGCCAGCACCCATCCGTTAATCCCCTACGAGCAGTACTTC. Supplemented by reference TRBV11-2 and TRBJ2-7, the full variable domain reads EAGVAQSPRYKIIEKRQSVAFWCNPISGHATLYWYQQILGQGPKLLIQFQNNGVVDDSQLPKDRFSAERLKGVDSTLKIQPAKLEDSAVYLCASTHPLIPYEQYFGPGTRLTVT.

V gene TRBV27 combines with J gene TRBJ1-2, with D perhaps matching TRBD1 (6 bases). The germline CDR1 and CDR2 sequences are MNHEY and SMNVEV (reference sequence). V gave up 4 bases and J gave up 4 bases, with 13 bases separating them. This CDR3 has 14 residues. CDR3 amino acids: CASSYRAGGYGYTF. The CDR3, as DNA: TGTGCCAGCAGTTACAGGGCTGGAGGCTATGGCTACACCTTC.

V is TRBV28 and J is TRBJ2-7, with D possibly being TRBD2 (6 bases). CDR3 length equals 17 residues. Germline V gives CDR1 MDHEN, CDR2 SYDVKM. Between the trimmed V and J ends, which lost 3 bases and 3 bases, there was a span of 21 bases. CDR3 sequence reads: CASSFVSRRDPYYEQYF. CDR3 DNA: TGTGCCAGCAGTTTTGTTTCTAGGCGGGACCCTTACTACGAGCAGTACTTC.

The J gene is TRBJ2-7, the V gene TRBV30; TRBD2 matches at 11 bases. The CDR3 has 15 residues. With 3 bases clipped from V and 5 bases from J, the junction kept 9 bases outside the gene matches. CDR1 GTSNPN and CDR2 SVGIG come from the germline V gene (reference sequence). The CDR3 DNA reads as TGTGCCTGGAGCGCTACTAGCGGGAGATTGGACGAGCAGTACTTC. This encodes CAWSATSGRLDEQYF.

The rearrangement links TRBV29-1 to TRBJ2-1; D not certain. Trimming took off 3 bases at V and 4 bases at J, with 16 bases between the two ends. The CDR3 extends over 15 amino acids. CDR1 is SQVTM, CDR2 ANQGSEA, per germline. CDR3 in DNA: TGCAGCGTTGAGAGGTCGGCAGCGCGGTACAATGAGCAGTTCTTC. As protein: CSVERSAARYNEQFF.

This clone was seen a handful of times. This chain uses TRBV6-5 with TRBJ1-2; TRBD1 might be the D (5 bases). Looked up from germline, CDR1 is MNHEY and CDR2 is SVGAGI. The CDR3 has 11 residues. Between the trimmed V and J ends, which lost 8 bases and 3 bases, there was a span of 7 bases. The CDR3 nucleotides read TGTGCCAGCGGCAGGGACTATGGCTACACCTTC. This encodes CASGRDYGYTF.

This chain links TRBV6-6 with TRBJ2-2; TRBD2 aligns across 10 bases. The CDR3 runs to 14 residues. V lost 7 bases and J lost 5; bases outside the gene matches: 4. The germline V gene encodes CDR1 MNHNY and CDR2 SVGAGI (reference sequence). DNA for the CDR3: TGTGCCAGCAAGCCTAGCGGGAGTACCGGGGAGCTGTTTTTT. Residues: CASKPSGSTGELFF.

Concerning this clone itself: At one of its ends the junction is not consistent with the germline gene, which may arise from a read error. The rearrangement uses TRBV2 and TRBJ1-2; possibly TRBD1 for D (6 bases). Germline V CDR1 and CDR2: SNHLY, FYNNEI. The CDR3 is made up of 14 amino acids. The CDR3 DNA sequence: TGTGCCAGCAGTGTCAGGACAGCTAAATATGGCTACACCTTC. It codes for CASSVRTAKYGYTF.

As concerns this clone: Within the sample, other DNA sequences also encode this same CDR3. The J gene is TRBJ2-1, the V gene TRBV5-1, with D tentatively TRBD2 (5 bases). V gave up 4 bases and J gave up 3 bases, with 11 bases separating them. The V gene's germline CDR1 is SGHRS and CDR2 YFSETQ. This CDR3 is built from 14 residues. CDR3 nucleotides: TGCGCCAGCAGCCTCTCGGGGAGCTACAATGAGCAGTTCTTC. Its protein product is CASSLSGSYNEQFF. Looking up the rest from reference TRBV5-1 and TRBJ2-1 gives the full variable domain: KAGVTQTPRYLIKTRGQQVTLSCSPISGHRSVSWYQQTPGQGLQFLFEYFSETQRNKGNFPGRFSGRQFSNSRSEMNVSTLELGDSALYLCASSLSGSYNEQFFGPGTRLTVL.

The rearrangement links TRBV7-3 to TRBJ2-2; 7 nucleotides agree with TRBD2. The J segment lost 6 bases and the V segment lost 1 base, leaving 8 bases of the junction unmatched. Germline CDR1 is SGHTA and CDR2 is FQGTGA. The CDR3 sequence is 16 residues long. The CDR3 is CASSLSPSGGAGELFF. In nucleotides, the CDR3 is TGTGCCAGCAGCTTAAGCCCTAGCGGAGGGGCCGGGGAGCTGTTTTTT.

The gene calls are TRBV9 and TRBJ2-1, with TRBD2 matching over 7 bases. V lost 7 bases, J lost 3 bases, and 13 bases stayed unmatched. CDR1 is SGDLS and CDR2 is YYNGEE in the germline V gene. The CDR3 length is 16 residues. The CDR3 loop reads CASALALAVHYNEQFF. The CDR3 DNA reads as TGTGCCAGCGCCCTTGCTCTAGCGGTTCACTACAATGAGCAGTTCTTC.

This clone was seen only a few times. This rearrangement joins TRBV11-2 to TRBJ1-1, with D possibly being TRBD1 (6 bases). The V gene lost 5 bases and the J gene lost 6 bases, with 19 bases spanning the gap. Germline-derived CDR1 and CDR2 are SGHAT and FQNNGV. This CDR3 region has 15 residues. CDR3 sequence reads: CASSHNRAWPPEAFF. CDR3 nucleotides: TGTGCCAGCAGCCATAACAGGGCCTGGCCTCCTGAAGCTTTCTTT.

The rearrangement links TRBV5-6 to TRBJ2-3; 9 nucleotides match TRBD1. Germline V gene sequence: CDR1 SGHDT, CDR2 YYEEEE. V dropped 4 bases and J dropped 1; count of bases not matched to a gene: 4. The CDR3 sequence is 15 residues long. CDR3 region: CASSRGTGRTDTQYF. The CDR3 DNA reads as TGTGCCAGCAGCCGGGGGACAGGGCGCACAGATACGCAGTATTTT. Full variable domain (outside the CDR3, taken from reference TRBV5-6 and TRBJ2-3): DAGVTQSPTHLIKTRGQQVTLRCSPKSGHDTVSWYQQALGQGPQFIFQYYEEEERQRGNFPDRFSGHQFPNYSSELNVNALLLGDSALYLCASSRGTGRTDTQYFGPGTRLTVL.

The V call is TRBV9, the J call TRBJ2-3; TRBD2 is a possible D gene (6 bases). From germline, CDR1 is SGDLS and CDR2 YYNGEE. The V and J ends lost 7 bases and 1 base respectively, with 13 bases between them. This CDR3 is 14 amino acids long. The DNA of the CDR3 is TGTGCCAGCGCCGGACTAACGGGCACAGATACGCAGTATTTT. This sequence encodes CASAGLTGTDTQYF.

Notes on this clone: At one boundary the junction diverges from the germline segment, which might be a read error. The genes are TRBV7-7 and TRBJ2-3; D call uncertain. Germline V gene data show CDR1 as SSHAT and CDR2 as FNYEAQ (reference sequence). This CDR3 comprises 13 residues. The CDR3 DNA is TGTGCTAGCAGCTTAGAGGAAGCAGATACGCAGTATTTT. Protein sequence: CASSLEEADTQYF.

This clone was seen only a few times. The chain combines TRBV30 with TRBJ2-7; 15 bases map to TRBD2. J was trimmed by 2 bases and V by 4 bases; bases with no gene match: 18. The CDR3 runs 20 residues. CDR1 is GTSNPN, CDR2 SVGIG, per germline (reference sequence). The CDR3 nucleotides read TGTGCCTGGAACGCTCCAGGGATTCGCGGACTAGCGGGAGGGGCCTACGAGCAGTACTTC. It yields the protein CAWNAPGIRGLAGGAYEQYF.

The V call is TRBV6-1, the J call TRBJ2-7; unclear D gene. The V gene lost 1 base and the J gene lost 3 bases, with 10 bases spanning the gap. The length of the CDR3 is 14 residues. Germline CDR1 MNHNS, CDR2 SASEGT. Here the CDR3 DNA reads TGTGCCAGCAGTGAAGTACGGCAACTCTACGAGCAGTACTTC. Amino acid sequence: CASSEVRQLYEQYF.

V gene TRBV30 combines with J gene TRBJ1-1; 7 bases are a match to TRBD1. In germline, CDR1 is GTSNPN, CDR2 SVGIG (reference sequence). CDR3 length: 14 amino acids. Trimming took 4 bases from V and 1 from J; bases not matched to a gene: 6. In DNA, the CDR3 is TGTGCCTGGACCCCGGGACAGCAGAACACTGAAGCTTTCTTT. Residues: CAWTPGQQNTEAFF. The full variable domain, its missing parts supplied by reference TRBV30 and TRBJ1-1, is SQTIHQWPATLVQPVGSPLSLECTVEGTSNPNLYWYRQAAGRGLQLLFYSVGIGQISSEVPQNLSASRPQDRQFILSSKKLLLSDSGFYLCAWTPGQQNTEAFFGQGTRLTVV.

This clone was detected only once. The rearrangement joins TRBV7-2 to TRBJ2-1; 8 bases line up with TRBD2. The CDR3 has 15 amino acids. J gave up 8 bases and V 2 bases, and 8 bases lay outside the gene matches. The germline gives CDR1 SGHTA, CDR2 FQGNSA. CDR3 nucleotide sequence: TGTGCCAGCAGCTTATGGAAGCGGGAGTGGGATGAGCAGTTCTTC. It specifies CASSLWKREWDEQFF. Filled out from reference TRBV7-2 and TRBJ2-1, the complete variable domain reads GAGVSQSPSNKVTEKGKDVELRCDPISGHTALYWYRQSLGQGLEFLIYFQGNSAPDKSGLPSDRFSAERTGGSVSTLTIQRTQQEDSAVYLCASSLWKREWDEQFFGPGTRLTVL.

The CDR3 protein is CASSRSGQYGYTF. The CDR3 bases are TGTGCCAGTAGCCGATCCGGGCAGTATGGCTACACCTTC. The V gene is TRBV19, the J gene TRBJ1-2; D unresolved. This CDR3 has 13 residues. Deletions cut 6 bases from V and 5 bases from J, with 13 bases between. In germline, CDR1 is LNHDA, CDR2 SQIVND (reference sequence). Using reference TRBV19 and TRBJ1-2 for the parts outside the CDR3, the full variable domain is DGGITQSPKYLFRKEGQNVTLSCEQNLNHDAMYWYRQDPGQGLRLIYYSQIVNDFQKGDIAEGYSVSREKKESFPLTVTSAQKNPTAFYLCASSRSGQYGYTFGSGTRLTVV.

The gene calls are TRBV7-9 and TRBJ1-2; D uncertain. Germline V gene lookup returns CDR1 SEHNR and CDR2 FQNEAQ (reference sequence). The CDR3 totals 13 residues. The V gene lost 1 base and the J gene lost 4 bases, with 7 bases spanning the gap. Written as DNA, the CDR3 is TGTGCCAGCAGCTTAGGAAGCGGCTATGGCTACACCTTC. This codes for CASSLGSGYGYTF.

This chain connects TRBV6-5 to TRBJ2-5; the match to TRBD1 covers 8 bases. The CDR3 totals 14 residues. The V and J ends lost 5 bases and 5 bases, in that order; junction bases with no gene match: 7. Germline V gives CDR1 MNHEY, CDR2 SVGAGI. This CDR3 is CASSKTGGHETQYF. CDR3 DNA: TGTGCCAGCAGTAAAACAGGGGGACATGAGACCCAGTACTTC.

In its sample, this clone was seen a few times. The gene calls are TRBV11-2 and TRBJ2-1, with D possibly matching TRBD2 (5 bases). V was cut by 1 base and J by 9 bases, with 10 bases left in between. Germline V gives CDR1 SGHAT, CDR2 FQNNGV. The CDR3 consists of 13 residues. This CDR3 reads CASSLGSRGEQFF. The CDR3 nucleotides read TGTGCCAGCAGCTTAGGGTCCCGGGGTGAGCAGTTCTTC.

V is TRBV5-1 and J is TRBJ2-3, with 10 bases matching TRBD2. V shed 4 bases and J 1 base; nucleotides not matched to a gene: 21. Germline V CDR1 and CDR2: SGHRS, YFSETQ. The length of the CDR3 is 21 residues. The CDR3 nucleotides read TGCGCCAGCAGCCACGCTTATTCTATAGATAGCGGGAGGAGGGGCACAGATACGCAGTATTTT. It codes for CASSHAYSIDSGRRGTDTQYF.

This clone was observed a handful of times. The genes are TRBV6-1 and TRBJ1-5, with D unresolved. CDR1 is MNHNS, CDR2 SASEGT, per germline. This CDR3 region has 16 residues. V lost 4 bases and J lost 1, with 14 bases in between. DNA for the CDR3: TGTGCCAGCAGTGGGCGTATGGGCGGCAGCAATCAGCCCCAGCATTTT. It yields the protein CASSGRMGGSNQPQHF.

The rearrangement joins TRBV7-2 to TRBJ1-2; 8 bases are shared with TRBD1. Germline-derived CDR1 and CDR2 are SGHTA and FQGNSA. Trimming cost V 5 bases and J 6 bases; bases outside gene matches: 8. This CDR3 has 14 amino acids. The chain's CDR3 is CASSGRTGTHGYTF. CDR3 DNA: TGTGCCAGCAGCGGACGGACAGGGACTCATGGCTACACCTTC.